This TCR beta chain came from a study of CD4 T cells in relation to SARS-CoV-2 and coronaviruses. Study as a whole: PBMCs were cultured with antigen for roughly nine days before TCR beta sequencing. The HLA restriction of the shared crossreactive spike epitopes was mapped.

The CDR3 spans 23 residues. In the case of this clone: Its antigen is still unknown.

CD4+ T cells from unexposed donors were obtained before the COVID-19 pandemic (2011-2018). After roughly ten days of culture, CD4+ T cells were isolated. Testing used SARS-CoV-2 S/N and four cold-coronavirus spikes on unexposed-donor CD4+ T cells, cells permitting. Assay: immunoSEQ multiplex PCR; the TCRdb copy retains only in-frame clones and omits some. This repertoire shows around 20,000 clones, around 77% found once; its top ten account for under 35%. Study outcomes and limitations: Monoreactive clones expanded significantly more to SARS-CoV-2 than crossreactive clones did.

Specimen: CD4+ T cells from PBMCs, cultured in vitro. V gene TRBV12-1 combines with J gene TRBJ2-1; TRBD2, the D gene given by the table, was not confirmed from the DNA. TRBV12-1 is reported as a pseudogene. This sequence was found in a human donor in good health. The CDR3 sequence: CASSFDLSLIVGSLGDTYNEQFF. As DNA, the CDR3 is TGTGCCAGCAGCTTTGATCTTTCCCTGATTGTTGGTTCGCTGGGAGATACCTACAATGAGCAGTTCTTC.